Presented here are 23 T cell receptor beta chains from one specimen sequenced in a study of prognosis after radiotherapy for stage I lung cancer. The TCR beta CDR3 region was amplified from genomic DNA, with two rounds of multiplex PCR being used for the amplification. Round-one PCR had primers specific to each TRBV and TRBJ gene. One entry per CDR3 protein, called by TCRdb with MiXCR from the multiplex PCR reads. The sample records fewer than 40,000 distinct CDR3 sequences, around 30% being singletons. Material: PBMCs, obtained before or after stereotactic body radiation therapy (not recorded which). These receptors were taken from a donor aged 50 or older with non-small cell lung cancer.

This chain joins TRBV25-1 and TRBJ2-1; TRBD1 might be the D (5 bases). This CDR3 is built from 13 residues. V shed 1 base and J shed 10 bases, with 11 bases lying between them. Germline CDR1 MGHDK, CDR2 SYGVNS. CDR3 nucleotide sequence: TGTGCCAGCAGTGAATGGGGCGGAGAGGAGCAGTTCTTC. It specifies CASSEWGGEEQFF.

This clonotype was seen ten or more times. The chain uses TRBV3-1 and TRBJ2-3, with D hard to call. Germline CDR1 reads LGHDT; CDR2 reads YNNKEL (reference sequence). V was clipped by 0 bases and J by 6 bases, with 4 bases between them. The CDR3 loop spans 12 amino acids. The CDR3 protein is CASSQEGDTQYF. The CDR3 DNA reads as TGTGCCAGCAGCCAAGAGGGCGATACGCAGTATTTT.

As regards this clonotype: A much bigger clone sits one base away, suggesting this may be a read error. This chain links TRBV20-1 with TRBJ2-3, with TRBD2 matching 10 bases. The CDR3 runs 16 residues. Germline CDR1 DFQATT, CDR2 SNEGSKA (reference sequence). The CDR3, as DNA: TGCAGTGCTAGATACTTAGCGGGAGGAGGCACATATACGCAGTATTTT. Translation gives CSARYLAGGGTYTQYF.

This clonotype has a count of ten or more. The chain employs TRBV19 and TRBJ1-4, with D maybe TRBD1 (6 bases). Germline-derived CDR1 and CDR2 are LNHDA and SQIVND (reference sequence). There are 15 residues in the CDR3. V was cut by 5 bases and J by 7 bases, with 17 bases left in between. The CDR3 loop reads CASSPLQGKGEKLFF. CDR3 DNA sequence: TGTGCCAGTAGTCCCCTTCAGGGGAAGGGTGAAAAACTGTTTTTT.

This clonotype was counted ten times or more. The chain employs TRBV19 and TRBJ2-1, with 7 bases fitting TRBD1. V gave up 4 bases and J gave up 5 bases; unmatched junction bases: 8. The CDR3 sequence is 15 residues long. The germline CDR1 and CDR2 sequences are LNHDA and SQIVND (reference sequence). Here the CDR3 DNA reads TGTGCCAGTAGTAGACAGGGTTATGGGGACAATGAGCAGTTCTTC. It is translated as CASSRQGYGDNEQFF.

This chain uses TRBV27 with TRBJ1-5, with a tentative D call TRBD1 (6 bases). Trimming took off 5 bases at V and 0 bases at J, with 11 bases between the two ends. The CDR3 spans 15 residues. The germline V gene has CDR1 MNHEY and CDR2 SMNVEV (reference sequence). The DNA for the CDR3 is TGTGCCAGCAGTCCCGGACAGTATAGCAATCAGCCCCAGCATTTT. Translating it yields CASSPGQYSNQPQHF.

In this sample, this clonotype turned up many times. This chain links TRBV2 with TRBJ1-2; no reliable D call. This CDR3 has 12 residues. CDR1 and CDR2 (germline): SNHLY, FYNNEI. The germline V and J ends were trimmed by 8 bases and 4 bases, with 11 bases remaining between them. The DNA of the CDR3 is TGTGCCAGCGCCGACGGGTCCTATGGCTACACCTTC. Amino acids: CASADGSYGYTF.

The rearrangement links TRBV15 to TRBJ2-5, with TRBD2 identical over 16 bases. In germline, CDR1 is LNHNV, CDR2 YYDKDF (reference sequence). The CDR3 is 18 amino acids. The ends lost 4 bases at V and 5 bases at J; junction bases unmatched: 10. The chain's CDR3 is CATSTPGTSGRAGETQYF. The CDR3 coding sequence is TGTGCCACCAGCACTCCCGGGACTAGCGGGAGGGCGGGCGAGACCCAGTACTTC.

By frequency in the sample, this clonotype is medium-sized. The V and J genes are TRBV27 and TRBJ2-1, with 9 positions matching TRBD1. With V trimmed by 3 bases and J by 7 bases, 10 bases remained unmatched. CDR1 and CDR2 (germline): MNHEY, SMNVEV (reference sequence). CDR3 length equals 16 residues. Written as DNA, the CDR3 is TGTGCCAGCAGTTTGCGATATACAGGGGGCGCAAATGAGCAGTTCTTC. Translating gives CASSLRYTGGANEQFF.

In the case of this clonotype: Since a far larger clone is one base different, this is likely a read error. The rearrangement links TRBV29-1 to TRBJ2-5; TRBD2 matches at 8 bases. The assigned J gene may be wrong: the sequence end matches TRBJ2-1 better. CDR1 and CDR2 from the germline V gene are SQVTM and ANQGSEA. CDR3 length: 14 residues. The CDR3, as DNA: TGCAGCGGGAAGACTAGCGCGTCCTACAATGAGCAGTTCTTC. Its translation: CSGKTSASYNEQFF.

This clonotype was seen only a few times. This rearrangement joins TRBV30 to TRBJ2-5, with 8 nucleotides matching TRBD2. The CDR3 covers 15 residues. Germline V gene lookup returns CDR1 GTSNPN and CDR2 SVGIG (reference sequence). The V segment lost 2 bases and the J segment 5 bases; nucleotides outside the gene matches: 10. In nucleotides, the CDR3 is TGTGCCTGGAGTCCCGGGGGGGGCGGGGGGGAGACCCAGTACTTC. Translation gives CAWSPGGGGGETQYF.

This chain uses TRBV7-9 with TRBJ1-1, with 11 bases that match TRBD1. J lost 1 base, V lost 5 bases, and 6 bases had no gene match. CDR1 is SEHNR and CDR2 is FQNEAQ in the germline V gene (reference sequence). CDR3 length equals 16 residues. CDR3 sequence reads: CASSPRDRGSNTEAFF. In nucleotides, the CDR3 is TGTGCCAGCAGCCCGAGGGACAGGGGGTCGAACACTGAAGCTTTCTTT.

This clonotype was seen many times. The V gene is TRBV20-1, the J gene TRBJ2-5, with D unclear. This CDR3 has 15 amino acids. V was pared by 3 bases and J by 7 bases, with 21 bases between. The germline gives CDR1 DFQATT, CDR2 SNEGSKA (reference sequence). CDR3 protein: CSASGLHHSDGTQYF. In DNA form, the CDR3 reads TGCAGTGCTAGCGGCTTACACCACTCCGATGGGACCCAGTACTTC.

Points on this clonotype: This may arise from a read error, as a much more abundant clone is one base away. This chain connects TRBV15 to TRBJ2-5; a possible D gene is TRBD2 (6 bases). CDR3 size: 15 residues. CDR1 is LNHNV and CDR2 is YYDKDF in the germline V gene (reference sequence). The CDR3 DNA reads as TGTGCCACCAGCAGAGAGCGGAGGGGATGGGAGACCCATTACTTC. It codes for CATSRERRGWETHYF.

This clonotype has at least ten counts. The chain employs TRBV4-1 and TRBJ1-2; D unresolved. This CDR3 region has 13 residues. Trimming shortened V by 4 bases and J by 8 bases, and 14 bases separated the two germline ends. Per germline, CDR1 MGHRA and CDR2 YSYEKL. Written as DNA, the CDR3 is TGCGCCAGCAGCCCCAGTAAGCCGGACGGCTACACCTTC. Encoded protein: CASSPSKPDGYTF.

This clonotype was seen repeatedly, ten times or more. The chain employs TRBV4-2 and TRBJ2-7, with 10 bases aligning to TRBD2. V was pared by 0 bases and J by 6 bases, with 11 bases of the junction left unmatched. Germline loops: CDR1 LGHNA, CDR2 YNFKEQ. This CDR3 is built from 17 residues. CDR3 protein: CASSQEPSGRSLGEQYF. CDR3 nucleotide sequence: TGTGCCAGCAGCCAAGAACCTAGCGGGAGATCATTAGGCGAGCAGTACTTC.

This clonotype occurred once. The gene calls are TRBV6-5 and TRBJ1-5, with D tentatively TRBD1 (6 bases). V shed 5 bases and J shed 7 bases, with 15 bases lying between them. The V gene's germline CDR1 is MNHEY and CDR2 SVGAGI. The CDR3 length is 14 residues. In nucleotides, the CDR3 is TGTGCCAGCAGTGACCCCGGGACAAGACAGCCCCAGCATTTT. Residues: CASSDPGTRQPQHF.

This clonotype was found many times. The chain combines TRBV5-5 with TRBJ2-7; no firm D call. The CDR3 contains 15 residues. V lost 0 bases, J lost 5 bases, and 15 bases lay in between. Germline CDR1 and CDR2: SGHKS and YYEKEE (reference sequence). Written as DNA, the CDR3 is TGTGCCAGCAGCTTGGAACCGGCTAGTATCCACGAGCAGTACTTC. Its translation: CASSLEPASIHEQYF.

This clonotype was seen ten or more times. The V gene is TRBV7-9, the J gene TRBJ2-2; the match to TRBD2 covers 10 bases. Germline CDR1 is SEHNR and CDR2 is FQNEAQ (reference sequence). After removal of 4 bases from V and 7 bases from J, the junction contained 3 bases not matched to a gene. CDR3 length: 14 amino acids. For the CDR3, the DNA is TGTGCCAGCAGCTGGGGACTAGCGTTCGGGGAGCTGTTTTTT. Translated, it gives CASSWGLAFGELFF.

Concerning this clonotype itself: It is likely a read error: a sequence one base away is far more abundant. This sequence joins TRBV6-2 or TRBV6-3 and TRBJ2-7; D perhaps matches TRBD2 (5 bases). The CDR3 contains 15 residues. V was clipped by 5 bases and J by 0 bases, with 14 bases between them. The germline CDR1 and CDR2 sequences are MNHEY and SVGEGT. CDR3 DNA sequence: TGTGCCAGCAGTGAAGAGGGCAGGAGCTCCTACGAGCAGTACTTC. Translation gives CASSEEGRSSYEQYF.

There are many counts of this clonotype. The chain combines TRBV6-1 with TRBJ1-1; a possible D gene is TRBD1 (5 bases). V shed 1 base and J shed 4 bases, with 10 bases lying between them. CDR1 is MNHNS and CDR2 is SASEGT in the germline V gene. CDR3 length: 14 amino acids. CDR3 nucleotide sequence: TGTGCCAGCAGTGAAGAGGGGTTAGTCACTGAAGCTTTCTTT. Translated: CASSEEGLVTEAFF.

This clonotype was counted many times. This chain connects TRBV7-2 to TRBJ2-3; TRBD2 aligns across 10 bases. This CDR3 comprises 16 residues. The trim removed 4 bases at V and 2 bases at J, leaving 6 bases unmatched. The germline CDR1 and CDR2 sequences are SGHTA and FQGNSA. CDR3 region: CASSSRLAGNTDTQYF. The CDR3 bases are TGTGCCAGCAGCTCCCGACTAGCGGGTAACACAGATACGCAGTATTTT.

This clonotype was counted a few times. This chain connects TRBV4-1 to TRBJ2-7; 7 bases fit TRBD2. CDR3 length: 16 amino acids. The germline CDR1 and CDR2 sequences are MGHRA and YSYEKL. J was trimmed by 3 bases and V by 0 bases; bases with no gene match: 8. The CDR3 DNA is TGCGCCAGCAGCCAAGATGGAACTAGCGATGACTACGAGCAGTACTTC. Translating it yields CASSQDGTSDDYEQYF.